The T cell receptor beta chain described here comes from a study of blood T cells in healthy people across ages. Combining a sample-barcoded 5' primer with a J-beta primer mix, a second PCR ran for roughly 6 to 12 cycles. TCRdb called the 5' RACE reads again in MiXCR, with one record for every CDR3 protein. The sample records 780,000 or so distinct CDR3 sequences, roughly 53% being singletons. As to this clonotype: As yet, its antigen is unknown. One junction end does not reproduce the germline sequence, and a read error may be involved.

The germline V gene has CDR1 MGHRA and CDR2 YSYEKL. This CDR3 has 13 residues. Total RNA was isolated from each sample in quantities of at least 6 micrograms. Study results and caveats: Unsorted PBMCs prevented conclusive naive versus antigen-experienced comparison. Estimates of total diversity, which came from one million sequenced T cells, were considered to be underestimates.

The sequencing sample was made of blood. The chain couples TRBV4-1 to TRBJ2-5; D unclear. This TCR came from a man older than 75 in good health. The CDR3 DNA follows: TGCGCCTGCAGCCAATGGGTGCAAGAGACCCAGTACTTC. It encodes CACSQWVQETQYF.